Sequencing of this TCR beta chain was carried out in a study of a mutant IDH1 vaccine in newly diagnosed glioma. Study details: The earlier regimen, radiotherapy, temozolomide, or both, was most often both.

Points on this clone: Its antigen is undetermined.

Profiled with immunoSEQ multiplex PCR; TCRdb holds only in-frame clones, not every one. The table includes 85,000 to 100,000 clones, around 82% detected once. Findings and limits, study-wide: Patients mounted vaccine-induced immune responses in around 93% of cases.

This CDR3 has 16 amino acids. From germline, CDR1 is KGHSH and CDR2 LQKENI. Deletions cut 0 bases from V and 0 bases from J, with 10 bases between. Time point of the sample: baseline, week 1 (first vaccination visit). Treatment noted: pre-vaccination baseline after standard-of-care therapy. Donors had new IDH1-mutant astrocytomas of WHO grade 3 or 4 (ATRX-lost). The material was PBMCs, obtained from a glioma patient treated with radiotherapy, temozolomide or both. J is TRBJ2-3 and V is TRBV18; tentatively, D is TRBD1 (5 bases). This TCR came from a woman aged 50 to 60 with glioma. CDR3 DNA sequence: TGTGCCAGCTCACCACCGAGCAGGGTCAGCACAGATACGCAGTATTTT. Protein: CASSPPSRVSTDTQYF.